The clone carrying this TCR beta chain was recorded a few times. Its antigen is unidentified. Trimming took off 3 bases at V and 2 bases at J, with 8 bases between the two ends. Per germline, CDR1 MNHEY and CDR2 SMNVEV (reference sequence). The CDR3 totals 14 residues. In the PCR, 60 Vbeta and 13 Jbeta primers were used. This table comes from immunoSEQ multiplex PCR, and its TCRdb copy is limited to in-frame clones, with some not included. The sample has around 140,000 clones; 72% are singletons. This record belongs to a study of cytomegalovirus exposure and HLA in healthy donors. Study background: Earlier work reported some 110 million unique TCR beta sequences from about 179 million T cells. The study's findings and limits: HLA alleles showed associations with 15,000 to 20,000 TCR beta sequences in a later analysis, at a 0.05 false discovery rate.

V is TRBV27 and J is TRBJ2-1; D unresolved. The clonotype was recovered from a man aged 45-65 years in good health and CMV-seropositive. Material: PBMCs. The CDR3 coding sequence is TGTGCCAGCAGTTTGCGGATACCCTACAATGAGCAGTTCTTC. Protein product: CASSLRIPYNEQFF.